This paragraph covers one TCR beta chain sequence. Amplified regions were TCR beta CDR3 sequences from RNA transcripts. First-round RT-PCR targeting the TCR CDR3 was performed with the HTBI primer set. From the multiplex PCR reads, TCRdb called clonotypes with MiXCR, one entry per CDR3 protein. The sample lists more than 500,000 distinct CDR3 sequences, roughly 45% seen once, with around two fifths in the top ten. This record comes from a study of T cells in Graves' hyperthyroidism and ophthalmopathy. Exclusion of patients followed from uncontrolled infection, other autoimmune disease, pregnancy or lactation. Diagnosing involved the use of clinical symptoms, serum thyroxine and TRAb, thyroid ultrasound and orbital computed tomography. J gave up 4 bases and V 4 bases, and 6 bases lay outside the gene matches. The CDR3 is 16 residues long. Germline loops: CDR1 SNHLY, CDR2 FYNNEI.

This sequence originates from an adult woman with Graves' disease, either hyperthyroidism or ophthalmopathy (not recorded which). Sequencing used peripheral blood or thyroid tissue (not recorded which). This chain links TRBV2 with TRBJ1-6; 8 bases map to TRBD1. The CDR3 DNA follows: TGTGCCAGCAGTGTTATCACAGGGGGATATAATTCACCCCTCCACTTT. It translates to CASSVITGGYNSPLHF.